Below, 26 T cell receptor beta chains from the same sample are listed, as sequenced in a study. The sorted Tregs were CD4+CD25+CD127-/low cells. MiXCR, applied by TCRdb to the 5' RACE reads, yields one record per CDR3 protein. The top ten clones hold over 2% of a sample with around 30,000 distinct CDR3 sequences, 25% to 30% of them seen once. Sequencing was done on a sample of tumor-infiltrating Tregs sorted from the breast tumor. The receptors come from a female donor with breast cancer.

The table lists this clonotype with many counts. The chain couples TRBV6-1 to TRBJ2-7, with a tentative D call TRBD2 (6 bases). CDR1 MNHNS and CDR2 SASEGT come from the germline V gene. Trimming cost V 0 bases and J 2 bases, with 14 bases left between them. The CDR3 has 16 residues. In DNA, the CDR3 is TGTGCCAGCAGTGAAGCGCTGAGGGGAGGCGCCTACGAGCAGTACTTC. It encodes CASSEALRGGAYEQYF.

CDR3 sequence reads: CASSENREADEQFF. In nucleotides, the CDR3 is TGTGCCAGCAGTGAGAACCGGGAGGCAGATGAGCAGTTCTTC. The chain has TRBV25-1 and TRBJ2-1; 7 bases map to TRBD2. V lost 3 bases to trimming and J lost 8 bases; unmatched junction nucleotides: 7. This CDR3 comprises 14 residues. CDR1 and CDR2 (germline): MGHDK, SYGVNS.

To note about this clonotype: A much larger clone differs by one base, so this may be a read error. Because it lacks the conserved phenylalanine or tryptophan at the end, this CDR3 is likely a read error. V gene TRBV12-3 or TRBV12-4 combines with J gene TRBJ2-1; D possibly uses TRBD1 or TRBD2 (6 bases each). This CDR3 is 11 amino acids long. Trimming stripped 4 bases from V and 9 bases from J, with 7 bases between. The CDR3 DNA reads TGTGCCAGCAGTTGGGGGGCTGAGCAGTTCCTC. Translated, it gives CASSWGAEQFL.

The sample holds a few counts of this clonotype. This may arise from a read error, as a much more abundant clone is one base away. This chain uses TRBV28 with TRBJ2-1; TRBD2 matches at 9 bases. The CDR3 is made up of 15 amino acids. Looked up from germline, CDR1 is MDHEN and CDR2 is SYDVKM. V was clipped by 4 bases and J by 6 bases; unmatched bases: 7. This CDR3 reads CASSYLAGRVNEQFF. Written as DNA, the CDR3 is TGTGCCAGCAGTTATCTAGCGGGACGGGTCAATGAGCAGTTCTTC.

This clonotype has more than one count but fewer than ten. CDR3 residues: CASSVVYRGFDEQYF. In DNA, the CDR3 is TGTGCCAGCAGTGTAGTGTACAGGGGGTTCGACGAGCAGTACTTC. This sequence joins TRBV25-1 and TRBJ2-7; TRBD1 matches 8 bases. The CDR3 is 15 residues long. Germline-derived CDR1 and CDR2 are MGHDK and SYGVNS. J lost 5 bases, V lost 4 bases, and 10 bases had no gene match.

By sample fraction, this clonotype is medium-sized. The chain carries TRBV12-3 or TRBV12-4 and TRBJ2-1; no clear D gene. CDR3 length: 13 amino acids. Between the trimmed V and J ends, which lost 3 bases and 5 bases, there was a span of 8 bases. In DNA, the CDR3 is TGTGCCAGCAGTTTCCGCAGCCACAATGAGCAGTTCTTC. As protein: CASSFRSHNEQFF.

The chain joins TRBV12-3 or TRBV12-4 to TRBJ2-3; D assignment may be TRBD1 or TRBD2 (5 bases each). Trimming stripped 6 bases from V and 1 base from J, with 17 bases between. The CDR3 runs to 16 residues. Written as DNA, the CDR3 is TGTGCCAGCAGAGAGGGACCGCCGGTTGGCACAGATACGCAGTATTTT. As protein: CASREGPPVGTDTQYF.

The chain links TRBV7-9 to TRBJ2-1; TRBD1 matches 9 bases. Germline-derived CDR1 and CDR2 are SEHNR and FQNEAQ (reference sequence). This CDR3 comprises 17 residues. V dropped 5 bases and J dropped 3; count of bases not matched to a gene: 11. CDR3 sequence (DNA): TGTGCCAGCAGCCCAACCCCGGGACAGGGATACTACAATGAGCAGTTCTTC. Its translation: CASSPTPGQGYYNEQFF.

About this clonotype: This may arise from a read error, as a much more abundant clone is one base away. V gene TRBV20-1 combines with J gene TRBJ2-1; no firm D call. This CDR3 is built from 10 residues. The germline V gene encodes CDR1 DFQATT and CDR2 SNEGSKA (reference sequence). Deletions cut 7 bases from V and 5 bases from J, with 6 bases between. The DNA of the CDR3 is TGCAGTGTACGGAACAATGAGCAGTTCTTC. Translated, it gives CSVRNNEQFF.

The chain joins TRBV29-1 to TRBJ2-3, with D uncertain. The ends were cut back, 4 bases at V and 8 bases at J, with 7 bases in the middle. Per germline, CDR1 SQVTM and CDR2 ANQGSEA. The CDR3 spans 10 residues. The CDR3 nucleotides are TGCAGCGTTGTGCAATCTACGCAGTATTTT. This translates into CSVVQSTQYF.

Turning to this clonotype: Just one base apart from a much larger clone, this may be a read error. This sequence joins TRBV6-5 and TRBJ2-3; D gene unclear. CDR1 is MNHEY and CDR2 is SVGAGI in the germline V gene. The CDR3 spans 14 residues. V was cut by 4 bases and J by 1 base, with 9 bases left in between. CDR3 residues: CASSLRKGTDTQYF. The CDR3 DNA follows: TGTGCCAGCAGTTTGCGGAAAGGCACAGATACGCAGTATTTT.

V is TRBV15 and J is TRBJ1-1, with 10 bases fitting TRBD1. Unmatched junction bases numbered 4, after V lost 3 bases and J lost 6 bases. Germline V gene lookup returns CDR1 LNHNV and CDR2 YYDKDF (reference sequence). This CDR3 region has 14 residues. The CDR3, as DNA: TGTGCCACCAGCAGTAATGGGACAGGGGCTGAAGCTTTCTTT. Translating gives CATSSNGTGAEAFF.

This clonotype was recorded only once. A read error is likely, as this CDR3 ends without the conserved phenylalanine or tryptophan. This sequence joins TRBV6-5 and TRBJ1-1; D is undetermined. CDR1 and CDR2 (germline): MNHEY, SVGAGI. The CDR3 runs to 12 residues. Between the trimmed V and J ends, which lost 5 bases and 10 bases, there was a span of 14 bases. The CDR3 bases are TGTGCCAGCAGTCGGCAGCGAGTGGGAGCTTTCCTT. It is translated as CASSRQRVGAFL.

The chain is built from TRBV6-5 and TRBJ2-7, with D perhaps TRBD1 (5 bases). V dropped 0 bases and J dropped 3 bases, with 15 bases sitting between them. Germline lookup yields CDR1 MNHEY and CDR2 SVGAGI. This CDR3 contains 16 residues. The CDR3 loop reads CASSYSSGHSRYEQYF. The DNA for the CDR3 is TGTGCCAGCAGTTACTCGTCAGGGCACTCGCGCTACGAGCAGTACTTC.

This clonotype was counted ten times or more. CDR3 sequence (DNA): TGCAGTGCCGGACAGCCGAACACTGAAGCTTTCTTT. Protein: CSAGQPNTEAFF. The chain is built from TRBV20-1 and TRBJ1-1, with D possibly matching TRBD1 (6 bases). Germline values: CDR1 DFQATT, CDR2 SNEGSKA (reference sequence). Trimming took off 6 bases at V and 1 base at J, with 9 bases between the two ends. The CDR3 length is 12 residues.

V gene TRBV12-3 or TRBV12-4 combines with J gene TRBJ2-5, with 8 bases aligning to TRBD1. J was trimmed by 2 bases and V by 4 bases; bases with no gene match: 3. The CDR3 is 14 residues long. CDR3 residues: CASSSRDRQETQYF. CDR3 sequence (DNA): TGTGCCAGCAGTTCCCGGGACAGGCAAGAGACCCAGTACTTC.

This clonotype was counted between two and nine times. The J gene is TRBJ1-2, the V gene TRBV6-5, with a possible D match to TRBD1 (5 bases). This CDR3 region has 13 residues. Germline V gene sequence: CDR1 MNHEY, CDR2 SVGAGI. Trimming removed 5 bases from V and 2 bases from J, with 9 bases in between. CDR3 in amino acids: CASSVQVNYGYTF. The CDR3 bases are TGTGCCAGCAGTGTACAGGTGAACTATGGCTACACCTTC.

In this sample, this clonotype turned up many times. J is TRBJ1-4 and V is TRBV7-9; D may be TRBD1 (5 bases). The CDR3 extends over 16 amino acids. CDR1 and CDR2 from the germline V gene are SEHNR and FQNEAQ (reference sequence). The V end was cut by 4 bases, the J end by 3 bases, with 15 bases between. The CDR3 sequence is CASSSHQGASNEKLFF. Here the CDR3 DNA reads TGTGCCAGCAGCTCGCACCAGGGCGCGTCTAATGAAAAACTGTTTTTT.

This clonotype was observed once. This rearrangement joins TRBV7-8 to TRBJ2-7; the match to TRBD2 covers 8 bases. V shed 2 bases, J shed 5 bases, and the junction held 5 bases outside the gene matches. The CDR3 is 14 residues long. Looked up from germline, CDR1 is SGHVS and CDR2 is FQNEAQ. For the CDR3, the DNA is TGTGCCAGCAGCTTACATAGGACTAGCAACGAGCAGTACTTC. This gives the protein CASSLHRTSNEQYF. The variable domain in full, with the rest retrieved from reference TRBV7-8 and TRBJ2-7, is GAGVSQSPRYKVAKRGQDVALRCDPISGHVSLFWYQQALGQGPEFLTYFQNEAQLDKSGLPSDRFFAERPEGSVSTLKIQRTQQEDSAVYLCASSLHRTSNEQYFGPGTRLTVT.

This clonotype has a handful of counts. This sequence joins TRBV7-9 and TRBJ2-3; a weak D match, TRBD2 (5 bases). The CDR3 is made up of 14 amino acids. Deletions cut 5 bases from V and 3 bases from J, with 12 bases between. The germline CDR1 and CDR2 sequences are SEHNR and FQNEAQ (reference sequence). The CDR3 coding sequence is TGTGCCAGCAGCCGTGGAAGGACTACAGATACGCAGTATTTT. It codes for CASSRGRTTDTQYF.

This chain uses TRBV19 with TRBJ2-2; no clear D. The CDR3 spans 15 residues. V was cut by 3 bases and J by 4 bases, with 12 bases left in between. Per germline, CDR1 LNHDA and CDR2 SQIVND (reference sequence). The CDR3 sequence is CASSIAPVGTGELFF. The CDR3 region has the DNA TGTGCCAGTAGTATTGCACCGGTGGGCACCGGGGAGCTGTTTTTT.

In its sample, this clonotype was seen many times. The chain's CDR3 is CSVELSGTTNYGYTF. The CDR3 DNA is TGCAGCGTTGAACTCTCCGGGACAACTAACTATGGCTACACCTTC. V is TRBV29-1 and J is TRBJ1-2; tentatively, D is TRBD1 (6 bases). The V gene lost 2 bases and the J gene lost 0 bases, with 13 bases spanning the gap. Germline CDR1 is SQVTM and CDR2 is ANQGSEA. This CDR3 has 15 amino acids.

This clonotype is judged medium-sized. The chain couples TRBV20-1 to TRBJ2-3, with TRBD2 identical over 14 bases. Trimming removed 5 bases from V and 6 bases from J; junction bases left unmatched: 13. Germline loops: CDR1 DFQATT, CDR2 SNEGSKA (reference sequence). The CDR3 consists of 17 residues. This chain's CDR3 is CSAFPLRTSGRKDTQYF. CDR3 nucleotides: TGCAGTGCTTTTCCTCTCCGGACTAGCGGGAGGAAGGATACGCAGTATTTT.

The CDR3 DNA is TGTGCCAGCAGCCAAACGGGGATCCGGGAGACCCAGTACTTC. This codes for CASSQTGIRETQYF. The genes are TRBV3-1 and TRBJ2-5; possibly TRBD2 for D (5 bases). The germline V gene has CDR1 LGHDT and CDR2 YNNKEL (reference sequence). There are 14 residues in the CDR3. V dropped 2 bases and J dropped 5 bases, with 12 bases sitting between them.

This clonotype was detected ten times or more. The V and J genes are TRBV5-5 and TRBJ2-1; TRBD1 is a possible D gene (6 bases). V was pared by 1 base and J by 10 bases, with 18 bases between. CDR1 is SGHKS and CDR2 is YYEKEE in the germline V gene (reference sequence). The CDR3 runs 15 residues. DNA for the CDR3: TGTGCCAGCAGCTTGCGGACAGAGCCCTTGGGGGAGCAGTTCTTC. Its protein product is CASSLRTEPLGEQFF.

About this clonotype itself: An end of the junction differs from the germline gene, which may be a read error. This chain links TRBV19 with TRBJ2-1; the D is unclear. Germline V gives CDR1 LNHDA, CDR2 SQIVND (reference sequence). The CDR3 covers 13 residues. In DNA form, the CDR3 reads TGTGCCAGTGGTCTAAGCTCCTACAATGAGCGGTTCTTC. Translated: CASGLSSYNERFF.